Each of the 21 T cell receptor beta chains below was sequenced from the same sample in a study of T cell responses to AZD1222 COVID-19 vaccine. Only in-frame clones appear in the TCRdb table, and some are missing; sequencing was by immunoSEQ multiplex PCR. Altogether 120,000 to 150,000 clones are present, approximately 87% being singletons, with the ten largest covering 1.5% to 2%. The starting material was peripheral blood, obtained 28 days after the second AZD1222 dose. These receptors all come from an adult who received the AZD1222 COVID-19 vaccine.

The sample holds one count of this clone. The CDR3 nucleotides read TGTGCCAGTATAGGTGGGCAGGCGAGCAATCAGCCCCAGCATTTT. Translated: CASIGGQASNQPQHF. The chain links TRBV19 to TRBJ1-5; no definite D call. The germline gives CDR1 LNHDA, CDR2 SQIVND (reference sequence). The CDR3 totals 15 residues. V shed 7 bases and J shed 1 base, with 14 bases lying between them.

This clone came up once. This chain links TRBV12-5 with TRBJ2-1; D is possibly TRBD2 (6 bases). In germline, CDR1 is LGHNT, CDR2 FRNRAP. V dropped 4 bases and J dropped 5 bases, with 9 bases sitting between them. The CDR3 contains 13 residues. CDR3 residues: CASGWGVNNEQFF. The CDR3 nucleotides read TGTGCTAGTGGTTGGGGGGTTAACAATGAGCAGTTCTTC.

This clone has just a few counts. V and J are TRBV27 and TRBJ1-4; 7 bases are a match to TRBD1. Germline V gene lookup returns CDR1 MNHEY and CDR2 SMNVEV (reference sequence). The CDR3 is 15 residues long. The V gene end was trimmed by 5 bases and the J gene end by 4 bases; junction bases not matched to a gene: 7. The CDR3 sequence: CASSIFRGVNEKLFF. In DNA form, the CDR3 reads TGTGCCAGCAGTATATTCAGGGGGGTTAATGAAAAACTGTTTTTT.

The V call is TRBV10-2, the J call TRBJ1-2; 9 nucleotides line up with TRBD1. J was trimmed by 4 bases and V by 7 bases; bases with no gene match: 7. This CDR3 comprises 14 residues. Per germline, CDR1 WSHSY and CDR2 SAAADI. CDR3 amino acids: CASTPGQGFYGYTF. The DNA of the CDR3 is TGCGCCAGCACACCGGGACAGGGCTTCTATGGCTACACCTTC.

The chain uses TRBV20-1 and TRBJ2-1, with 8 positions matching TRBD2. Germline CDR1 is DFQATT and CDR2 is SNEGSKA (reference sequence). This CDR3 is 16 amino acids long. V lost 3 bases, J lost 5 bases, and 12 bases stayed unmatched. The CDR3 protein is CSASGPAGDGNNEQFF. In nucleotides, the CDR3 is TGCAGTGCTAGTGGGCCAGCGGGGGATGGGAACAATGAGCAGTTCTTC.

J is TRBJ2-5 and V is TRBV3-1 (or the pseudogene TRBV3-2); 7 bases agree with TRBD2. CDR1 and CDR2 from the germline V gene are LGHDT and YNNKEL (reference sequence). V gave up 0 bases and J gave up 5 bases; unmatched junction bases: 12. CDR3 length: 17 residues. CDR3 nucleotide sequence: TGTGCCAGCAGCCAAGAGCCGGGGGGAACCCCAGGGGAGACCCAGTACTTC. Amino acids: CASSQEPGGTPGETQYF.

The chain recombines TRBV15 with TRBJ1-6; D not resolved. CDR1 LNHNV and CDR2 YYDKDF come from the germline V gene (reference sequence). The CDR3 spans 12 residues. V was shortened by 3 bases and J by 7 bases, with 4 bases between the two germline ends. The chain's CDR3 is CATSRSNSPLHF. CDR3 bases: TGTGCCACCAGCAGGTCAAATTCACCCCTCCACTTT.

The rearrangement joins TRBV5-1 to TRBJ1-2; D possibly corresponds to TRBD1 (5 bases). This CDR3 comprises 14 residues. Deletions cut 1 base from V and 8 bases from J, with 15 bases between. Germline-derived CDR1 and CDR2 are SGHRS and YFSETQ. CDR3 amino acids: CASSLTSGYNGYTF. In DNA form, the CDR3 reads TGCGCCAGCAGCTTGACCTCAGGGTATAACGGCTACACCTTC. Using reference TRBV5-1 and TRBJ1-2 for the parts outside the CDR3, the full variable domain is KAGVTQTPRYLIKTRGQQVTLSCSPISGHRSVSWYQQTPGQGLQFLFEYFSETQRNKGNFPGRFSGRQFSNSRSEMNVSTLELGDSALYLCASSLTSGYNGYTFGSGTRLTVV.

The rearrangement joins TRBV5-1 to TRBJ1-4; D is ambiguous. From germline, CDR1 is SGHRS and CDR2 YFSETQ. V was shortened by 0 bases and J by 5 bases, with 14 bases between the two germline ends. The CDR3 length is 16 residues. The CDR3 region has the DNA TGCGCCAGCAGCTTGGGACGGCAAAGTAAGAATGAAAAACTGTTTTTT. Its protein is CASSLGRQSKNEKLFF.

J is TRBJ2-7 and V is TRBV11-1; no firm D call. The germline V and J ends were trimmed by 1 base and 4 bases, with 8 bases remaining between them. The V gene's germline CDR1 is SGHAT and CDR2 FQDESV (reference sequence). CDR3 length equals 13 residues. The CDR3 DNA reads TGTGCCAGCAGCTTAGGAACACTTTACGAGCAGTACTTC. It encodes CASSLGTLYEQYF.

This chain connects TRBV7-9 to TRBJ1-5; D ambiguous. Germline V gene sequence: CDR1 SEHNR, CDR2 FQNEAQ (reference sequence). V was cut by 0 bases and J by 8 bases, with 8 bases left in between. This CDR3 has 13 amino acids. CDR3: CASSLAGREPQHF. CDR3 DNA sequence: TGTGCCAGCAGCTTAGCCGGACGGGAGCCCCAGCATTTT.

The J gene is TRBJ2-3, the V gene TRBV2, with 11 bases fitting TRBD1. This CDR3 region has 16 residues. The germline CDR1 and CDR2 sequences are SNHLY and FYNNEI. V lost 8 bases, J lost 4 bases, and 11 bases stayed unmatched. The CDR3 DNA sequence: TGTGCCAGCCTGGGGACAGGGGGGACTCGGGCAGATACGCAGTATTTT. Translating it yields CASLGTGGTRADTQYF.

This chain joins TRBV7-2 and TRBJ1-4, with D hard to call. Deletions cut 5 bases from V and 1 base from J, with 11 bases between. The germline CDR1 and CDR2 sequences are SGHTA and FQGNSA. The CDR3 is 15 residues long. The CDR3 DNA reads TGTGCCAGCAGCATCTCCGGTCTAACTAATGAAAAACTGTTTTTT. Its translation is CASSISGLTNEKLFF. Using reference TRBV7-2 and TRBJ1-4 for the parts outside the CDR3, the full variable domain is GAGVSQSPSNKVTEKGKDVELRCDPISGHTALYWYRQSLGQGLEFLIYFQGNSAPDKSGLPSDRFSAERTGGSVSTLTIQRTQQEDSAVYLCASSISGLTNEKLFFGSGTQLSVL.

The chain combines TRBV3-1 (or the pseudogene TRBV3-2) with TRBJ1-2; D not resolved. CDR1 and CDR2 from the germline V gene are LGHDT and YNNKEL (reference sequence). The CDR3 has 13 amino acids. Trimming pared 3 bases from V and 7 bases from J, leaving 12 bases between. The CDR3 DNA reads TGTGCCAGCAGCCAGATAGCCCAAGGTGGCTACACCTTC. Residues: CASSQIAQGGYTF.

The rearrangement joins TRBV28 to TRBJ1-3; D remains unclear. Trimming stripped 6 bases from V and 0 bases from J, with 9 bases between. CDR3 length: 14 residues. Germline V gene sequence: CDR1 MDHEN, CDR2 SYDVKM. The CDR3 nucleotides read TGTGCCAGCAGCTCAACATTCTCTGGAAACACCATATATTTT. This translates into CASSSTFSGNTIYF.

The chain has TRBV20-1 and TRBJ1-3, with D unclear. Germline V gene sequence: CDR1 DFQATT, CDR2 SNEGSKA (reference sequence). V lost 5 bases and J lost 3, with 5 bases in between. The CDR3 contains 11 residues. The CDR3 DNA is TGCAGTGCTCCGAGTGGAAACACCATATATTTT. It is translated as CSAPSGNTIYF.

This chain connects TRBV5-8 to TRBJ1-5, with 8 bases lining up with TRBD1. Losses at the gene ends were 0 bases for V and 7 bases for J; bases not matched to a gene: 6. This CDR3 spans 15 amino acids. Germline CDR1 is SGHTS and CDR2 is YDEGEE. The CDR3 here is CASSLGQGAGQPQHF. The CDR3, as DNA: TGTGCCAGCAGCTTGGGCCAGGGGGCAGGGCAGCCCCAGCATTTT.

The chain combines TRBV19 with TRBJ2-2, with TRBD1 matching 7 bases. V trimming: 6 bases; J trimming: 7 bases; junction bases outside the gene matches: 11. The germline CDR1 and CDR2 sequences are LNHDA and SQIVND (reference sequence). The CDR3 runs 15 residues. CDR3 bases: TGTGCCAGTAGCCCCCGACAGGGTCGGGGCGGGGAGCTGTTTTTT. Protein sequence: CASSPRQGRGGELFF.

The chain uses TRBV28 and TRBJ1-3; D perhaps matches TRBD1 (5 bases). Looked up from germline, CDR1 is MDHEN and CDR2 is SYDVKM. The CDR3 is 14 amino acids. V lost 11 bases to trimming and J lost 4 bases, with 18 bases between them. CDR3: CAGGRDPTGNTIYF. CDR3 DNA sequence: TGTGCCGGAGGTCGGGACCCCACAGGAAACACCATATATTTT.

The chain recombines TRBV10-3 with TRBJ2-2; TRBD1 agrees at 7 bases. With V trimmed by 7 bases and J by 7 bases, 21 bases remained unmatched. The length of the CDR3 is 18 residues. Looked up from germline, CDR1 is ENHRY and CDR2 is SYGVKD. CDR3 sequence reads: CAIISVAGPPRQGGELFF. The DNA of the CDR3 is TGTGCCATCATTTCAGTAGCTGGGCCACCAAGACAGGGCGGGGAGCTGTTTTTT.

This chain uses TRBV3-1 (or the pseudogene TRBV3-2) with TRBJ1-3; D is uncertain. Germline V gene data show CDR1 as LGHDT and CDR2 as YNNKEL (reference sequence). V lost 1 base and J lost 8, with 15 bases in between. The CDR3 extends over 15 amino acids. CDR3 region: CASSQAVQVRDTIYF. The CDR3 DNA follows: TGTGCCAGCAGCCAAGCCGTTCAAGTCCGGGACACCATATATTTT.